This section outlines one T cell receptor beta chain sequence together with its context. Its antigen is not identified. This record comes from a study of response to subunit inactivated influenza vaccine. The CDR3 covers 14 residues. Germline V gene lookup returns CDR1 DFQATT and CDR2 SNEGSKA (reference sequence). Losses at the gene ends were 3 bases for V and 2 bases for J; bases not matched to a gene: 4. TCRdb processed the RT-PCR reads anew with MiXCR; each CDR3 protein has one entry. The sample holds hundreds of thousands of distinct CDR3 sequences; 14% are singletons and the top ten take 7.5% to 9%. Study-wide results and limits: Authors suggested each seasonal influenza vaccination recruits few new T cells.

The starting material was PBMCs from blood, obtained 14 days before vaccination. The chain recombines TRBV20-1 with TRBJ1-1, with 9 bases lining up with TRBD1. This TCR was sampled from a man between 50 and 59 years old who received an inactivated influenza vaccine. CDR3 sequence: CSARMGQGNTEAFF. CDR3 DNA: TGCAGTGCTAGGATGGGACAGGGTAACACTGAAGCTTTCTTT.